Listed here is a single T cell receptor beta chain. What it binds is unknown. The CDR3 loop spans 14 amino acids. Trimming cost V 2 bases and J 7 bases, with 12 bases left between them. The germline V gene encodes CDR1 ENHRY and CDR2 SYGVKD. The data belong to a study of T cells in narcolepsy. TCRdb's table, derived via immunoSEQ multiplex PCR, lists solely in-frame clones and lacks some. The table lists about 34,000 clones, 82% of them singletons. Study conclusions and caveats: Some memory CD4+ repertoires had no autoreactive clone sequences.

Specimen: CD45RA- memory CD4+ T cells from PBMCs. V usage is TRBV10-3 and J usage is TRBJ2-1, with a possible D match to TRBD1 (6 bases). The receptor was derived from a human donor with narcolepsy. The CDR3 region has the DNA TGTGCCATCAGTGAGCAGGGGCAAGGGAATGAGCAGTTCTTC. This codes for CAISEQGQGNEQFF.